This record covers a single T cell receptor beta chain. These data belong to a study of blood T cell repertoires in COVID-19. Across the study: The study drew acute and convalescent COVID-19 samples from the United States, Italy and Spain. The cDNA or gDNA used as material had been derived from T cells, B-cell-depleted T cells, or PBMCs.

In the authors' workflow: For nucleated cells, counts were estimated from reference gene primer amplification. Here immunoSEQ multiplex PCR was the method, and the copy in TCRdb shows in-frame clones only, minus some. V, J and clone size are those of that table, while D and trimming were read from the DNA. The profile shows around 78,000 clones, 65% to 90% of them singletons. The source material was peripheral blood. The sequence came from a man in his 70s with active or convalescent COVID-19.

The CDR3 sequence is CASSLGGGGGFGNEQFF. As DNA, the CDR3 is TGTGCCAGCAGCTTAGGGGGAGGCGGAGGATTCGGCAATGAGCAGTTCTTC. J is TRBJ2-1 and V is TRBV7-2; D might be TRBD2 (6 bases). Germline loops: CDR1 SGHTA, CDR2 FQGNSA. The V end lost 1 base, the J end lost 6 bases, and 19 bases lay between the germline ends. The CDR3 has 17 amino acids.